Sequencing of this T cell receptor (beta chain) was carried out in a study of control samples from healthy donors and cancer patients. Per the germline V gene, CDR1 is LNHDA and CDR2 is SQIVND (reference sequence). This CDR3 spans 15 amino acids. Trimming took 6 bases from V and 5 from J; bases not matched to a gene: 12. Assay: immunoSEQ multiplex PCR; the TCRdb copy retains only in-frame clones and omits some. The table records about 98,000 clones, around 80% of them present only once. The sample comprised blood. The genes are TRBV19 and TRBJ2-7; TRBD1 aligns across 8 bases. The receptor was derived from a woman aged 25 to 39 in good health. In DNA form, the CDR3 reads TGTGCCAGTAGCGTAACAGGGGGAGTTTTCCACGAGCAGTACTTC. Protein sequence: CASSVTGGVFHEQYF.